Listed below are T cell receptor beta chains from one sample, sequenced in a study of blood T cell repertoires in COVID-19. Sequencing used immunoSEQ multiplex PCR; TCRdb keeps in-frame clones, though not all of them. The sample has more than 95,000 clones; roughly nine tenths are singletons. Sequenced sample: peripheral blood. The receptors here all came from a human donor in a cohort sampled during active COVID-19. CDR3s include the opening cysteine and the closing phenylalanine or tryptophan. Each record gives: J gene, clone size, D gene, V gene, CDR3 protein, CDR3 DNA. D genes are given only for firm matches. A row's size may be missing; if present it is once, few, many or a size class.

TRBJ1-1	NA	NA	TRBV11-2	CAGRREGGRTEAFF	TGTGCCGGCCGAAGGGAGGGAGGACGGACTGAAGCTTTCTTT
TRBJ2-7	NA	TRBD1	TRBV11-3	CASSAGQGRSYEQYF	TGTGCCAGCAGCGCCGGACAGGGACGCTCCTACGAGCAGTACTTC
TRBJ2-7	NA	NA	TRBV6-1	CASSEMTGSWF	TGTGCCAGCAGTGAAATGACGGGGTCGTGGTTC
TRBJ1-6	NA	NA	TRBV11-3	CASSSWGEFYYNSPLHF	TGTGCCAGCAGCTCCTGGGGCGAATTCTACTATAATTCACCCCTCCACTTT
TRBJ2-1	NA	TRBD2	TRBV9	CASSVGTSADEQFF	TGTGCCAGCAGCGTGGGGACTAGCGCCGATGAGCAGTTCTTC
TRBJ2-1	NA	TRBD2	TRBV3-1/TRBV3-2	CASSQVLAGYGEQFF	TGTGCCAGCAGCCAAGTACTAGCGGGGTACGGTGAGCAGTTCTTC
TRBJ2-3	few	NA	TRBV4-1	CASSQVWERADTQYF	TGCGCCAGCAGCCAAGTGTGGGAGAGGGCAGATACGCAGTATTTT
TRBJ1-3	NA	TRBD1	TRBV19	CASSPDRVRGNTIYF	TGTGCCAGTAGTCCGGACAGGGTTCGTGGAAACACCATATATTTT
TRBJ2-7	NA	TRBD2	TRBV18	CASSPGLADEQYF	TGTGCCAGCTCCCCCGGACTAGCGGACGAGCAGTACTTC
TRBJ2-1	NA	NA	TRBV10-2	CASSARDRPPGTSNRPYNEQFF	TGCGCCAGCAGTGCCCGGGACAGGCCTCCCGGGACTAGCAACCGCCCCTACAATGAGCAGTTCTTC
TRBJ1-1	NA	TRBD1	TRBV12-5	CASGLGQGLNTEAFF	TGTGCTAGTGGTTTAGGACAGGGATTGAACACTGAAGCTTTCTTT
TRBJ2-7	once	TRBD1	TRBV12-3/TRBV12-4	CASSRGTGHEQYF	TGTGCCAGCAGCCGTGGGACAGGGCACGAGCAGTACTTC
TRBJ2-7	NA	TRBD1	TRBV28	CASSPRQGRAYEQYF	TGTGCCAGCAGTCCGAGACAGGGGAGAGCCTACGAGCAGTACTTC
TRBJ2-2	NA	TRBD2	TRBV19	CASSLWGLALSGELFF	TGTGCCAGTAGCTTGTGGGGACTAGCGCTTTCCGGGGAGCTGTTTTTT
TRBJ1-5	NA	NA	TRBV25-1	CASSPGHLIDQPQHF	TGTGCCAGCAGCCCGGGACACCTTATCGATCAGCCCCAGCATTTT
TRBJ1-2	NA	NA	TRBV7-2	CASSLELVFAGGYTF	TGTGCCAGCAGCTTAGAGCTCGTTTTCGCAGGTGGCTACACCTTC
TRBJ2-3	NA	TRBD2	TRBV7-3	CASSFSGGEQATQYF	TGTGCCAGCAGCTTTAGCGGGGGGGAGCAGGCTACGCAGTATTTT
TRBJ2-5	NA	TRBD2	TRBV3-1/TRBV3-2	CASSQVGTSGRETQYF	TGTGCCAGCAGCCAAGTAGGGACTAGCGGGAGGGAGACCCAGTACTTC
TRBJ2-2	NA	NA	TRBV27	CASSFRGSNPFNTGELFF	TGTGCCAGCAGTTTCAGGGGCTCAAACCCATTTAACACCGGGGAGCTGTTTTTT
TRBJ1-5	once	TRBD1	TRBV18	CASSPGQGAGGSNQPQHF	TGTGCCAGCTCACCAGGACAGGGGGCAGGGGGTAGCAATCAGCCCCAGCATTTT
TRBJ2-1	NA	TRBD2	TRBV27	CASSELAGGGNEQFF	TGTGCCAGCAGTGAACTAGCGGGAGGTGGCAATGAGCAGTTCTTC
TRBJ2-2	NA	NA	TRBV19	CASIVGSSVDGELFF	TGTGCCAGTATTGTAGGGTCTAGCGTCGACGGGGAGCTGTTTTTT
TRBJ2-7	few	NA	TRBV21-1	CASKCPGTGAYEQYF	TGTGCCAGCAAATGCCCCGGGACAGGAGCCTACGAGCAGTACTTC
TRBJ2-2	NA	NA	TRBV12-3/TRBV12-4	CASSPPGPGELFF	TGTGCCAGCAGTCCCCCAGGTCCCGGGGAGCTGTTTTTT
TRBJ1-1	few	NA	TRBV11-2	CASSVTGPTTEAFF	TGTGCCAGCAGCGTAACAGGGCCTACCACTGAAGCTTTCTTT
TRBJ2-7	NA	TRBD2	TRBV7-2	CASSPEGTSGYEQYF	TGTGCCAGCAGCCCCGAGGGGACTAGCGGCTACGAGCAGTACTTC
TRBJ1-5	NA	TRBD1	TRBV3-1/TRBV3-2	CASSLSDRGRQPQHF	TGTGCCAGCAGCCTCTCAGATAGGGGGCGGCAGCCCCAGCATTTT
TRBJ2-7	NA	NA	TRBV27	CASSLGGRYEQYF	TGTGCCAGCAGTTTAGGCGGGCGCTACGAGCAGTACTTC
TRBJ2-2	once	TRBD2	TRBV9	CASSGAGDTGELFF	TGTGCCAGCAGCGGAGCGGGGGACACCGGGGAGCTGTTTTTT
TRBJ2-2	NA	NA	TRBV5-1	CASSLETVRGELFF	TGCGCCAGCAGCTTGGAAACGGTCCGCGGGGAGCTGTTTTTT
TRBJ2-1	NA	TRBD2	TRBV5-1	CASSLEAGEVDEQFF	TGCGCCAGCAGCTTGGAAGCGGGAGAGGTCGATGAGCAGTTCTTC
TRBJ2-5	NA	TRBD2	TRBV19	CASSRASAGTSGGPETQYF	TGTGCCAGTAGCCGGGCCTCCGCCGGCACTAGCGGGGGGCCAGAGACCCAGTACTTC
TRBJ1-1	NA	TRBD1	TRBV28	CASSPSTGPNTEAFF	TGTGCCAGCAGTCCTTCGACAGGGCCGAACACTGAAGCTTTCTTT
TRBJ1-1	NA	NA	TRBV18	CASSAIVVTVPGTEAFF	TGTGCCAGCTCAGCGATTGTAGTCACAGTCCCTGGAACTGAAGCTTTCTTT
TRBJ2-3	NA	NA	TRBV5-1	CASSLDSSTDTQYF	TGCGCCAGCAGCTTGGACAGTAGCACAGATACGCAGTATTTT
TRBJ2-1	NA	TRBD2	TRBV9	CASSTLGLGRNEQFF	TGTGCCAGCAGCACCCTCGGACTAGGTAGGAATGAGCAGTTCTTC
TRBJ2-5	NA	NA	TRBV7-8	CASSLAQGVQETQYF	TGTGCCAGCAGCTTAGCGCAGGGCGTTCAAGAGACCCAGTACTTC
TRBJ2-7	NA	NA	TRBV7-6	CASSFNSYYEQYF	TGTGCCAGCAGCTTCAACAGCTACTACGAGCAGTACTTC
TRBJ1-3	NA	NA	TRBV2	CASSMETGTPSGNTIYF	TGTGCCAGCAGTATGGAGACAGGTACCCCCTCTGGAAACACCATATATTTT
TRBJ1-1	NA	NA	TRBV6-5	CASSYQNTEAFF	TGTGCCAGCAGTTACCAGAACACTGAAGCTTTCTTT
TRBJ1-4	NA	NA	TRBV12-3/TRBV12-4	CASMGFSEKLFF	TGTGCCAGCATGGGCTTTTCGGAAAAACTGTTTTTT
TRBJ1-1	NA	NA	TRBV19	CASSISRGTNTEAFF	TGTGCCAGTAGTATATCCAGGGGCACGAACACTGAAGCTTTCTTT
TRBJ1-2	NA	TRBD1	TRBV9	CASSLNRGVNYGYTF	TGTGCCAGCAGCTTAAACAGGGGCGTAAACTATGGCTACACCTTC
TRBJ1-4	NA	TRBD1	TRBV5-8	CASSWGDRVATNEKLFF	TGTGCCAGCAGCTGGGGGGACAGAGTTGCAACTAATGAAAAACTGTTTTTT
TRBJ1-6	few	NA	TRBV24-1	CATSDLPQGRSPLHF	TGTGCCACCAGTGATTTGCCACAGGGTAGATCACCCCTCCACTTT
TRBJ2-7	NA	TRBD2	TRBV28	CASSHGAGARHEQYF	TGTGCCAGCAGCCACGGAGCGGGGGCGCGCCACGAGCAGTACTTC
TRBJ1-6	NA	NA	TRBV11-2	CASSHLRGGRNSPLHF	TGTGCCAGCAGCCACCTCCGGGGGGGAAGGAATTCACCCCTCCACTTT
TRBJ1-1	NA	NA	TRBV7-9	CASSLVGRMNTEAFF	TGTGCCAGCAGCTTAGTTGGCAGGATGAACACTGAAGCTTTCTTT
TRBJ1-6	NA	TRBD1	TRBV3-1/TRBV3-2	CASSRTGIGSPLHF	TGTGCCAGCAGCCGGACAGGGATCGGTTCACCCCTCCACTTT
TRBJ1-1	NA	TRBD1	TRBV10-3	CAISRGQGGSSEAFF	TGTGCCATCAGCAGAGGACAGGGAGGTAGCTCTGAAGCTTTCTTT
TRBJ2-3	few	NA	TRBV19	CASSPTGTDTQYF	TGTGCCAGTAGTCCGACAGGCACAGATACGCAGTATTTT
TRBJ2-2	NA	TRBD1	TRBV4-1	CASSLRIGQANTGELFF	TGCGCCAGCAGCCTAAGAATAGGACAGGCGAACACCGGGGAGCTGTTTTTT
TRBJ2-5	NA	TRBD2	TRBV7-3	CASSRTSGGRLGETQYF	TGTGCCAGCAGCCGGACTAGCGGGGGGAGGCTTGGAGAGACCCAGTACTTC
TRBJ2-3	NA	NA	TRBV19	CASSMQGSTDTQYF	TGTGCCAGTAGTATGCAGGGGAGCACAGATACGCAGTATTTT
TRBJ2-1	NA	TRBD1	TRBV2	CASSEDQGAYEQFF	TGTGCCAGCAGTGAGGATCAGGGGGCATATGAGCAGTTCTTC
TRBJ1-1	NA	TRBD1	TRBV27	CASSLSGTGGPVAFF	TGTGCCAGCAGTTTATCGGGGACAGGGGGCCCTGTGGCTTTCTTT
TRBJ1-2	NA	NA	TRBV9	CASSVAGVNYGYTF	TGTGCCAGCAGCGTAGCAGGGGTGAACTATGGCTACACCTTC